This entry describes one T cell receptor (beta chain). This sample is drawn from a study of blood T cell repertoires in COVID-19. Some clones are missing from TCRdb's copy, which holds only in-frame ones; the method was immunoSEQ multiplex PCR. The table shows 230,000 or so clones, with 81% occurring only once. This CDR3 comprises 13 residues. Trimming removed 6 bases at V and 4 bases at J, with 12 bases between. From germline, CDR1 is KGHSH and CDR2 LQKENI. This receptor was taken from an elderly woman with COVID-19, enrolled during active disease. The rearrangement uses TRBV18 and TRBJ2-5; D possibly corresponds to TRBD1 (6 bases). Specimen: peripheral blood. Here the CDR3 reads CASSGQPAETQYF. CDR3 DNA: TGTGCCAGCTCCGGACAGCCAGCAGAGACCCAGTACTTC.